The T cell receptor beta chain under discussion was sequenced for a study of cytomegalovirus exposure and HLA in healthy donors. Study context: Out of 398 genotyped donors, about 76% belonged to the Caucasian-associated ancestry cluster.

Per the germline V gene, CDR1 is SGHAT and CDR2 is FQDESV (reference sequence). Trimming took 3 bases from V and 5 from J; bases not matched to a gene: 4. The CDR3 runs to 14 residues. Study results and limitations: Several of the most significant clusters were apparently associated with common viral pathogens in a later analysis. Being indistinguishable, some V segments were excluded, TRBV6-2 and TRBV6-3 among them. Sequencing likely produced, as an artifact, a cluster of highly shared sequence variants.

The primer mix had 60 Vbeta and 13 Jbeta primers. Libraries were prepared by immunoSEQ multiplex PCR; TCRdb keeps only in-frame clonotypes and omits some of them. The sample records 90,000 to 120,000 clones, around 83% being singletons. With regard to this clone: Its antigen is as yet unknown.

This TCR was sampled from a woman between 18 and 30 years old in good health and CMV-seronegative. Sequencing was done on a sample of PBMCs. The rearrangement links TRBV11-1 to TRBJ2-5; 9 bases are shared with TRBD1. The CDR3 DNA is TGTGCCAGCAGCTTCCGGGACAGGGAGGAGACCCAGTACTTC. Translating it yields CASSFRDREETQYF. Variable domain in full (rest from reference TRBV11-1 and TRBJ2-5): EAEVAQSPRYKITEKSQAVAFWCDPISGHATLYWYRQILGQGPELLVQFQDESVVDDSQLPKDRFSAERLKGVDSTLKIQPAELGDSAMYLCASSFRDREETQYFGPGTRLLVL.